Presented here are 4 T cell receptor beta chains from one specimen sequenced in a study of blood T cell repertoires in COVID-19. The table came from immunoSEQ multiplex PCR; TCRdb's copy has only in-frame clones and leaves some out. This sample has about 200,000 clones, with roughly 80% found just once. Sequencing used PBMCs or T cells enriched from blood (not recorded which). These receptor sequences come from a man aged 35-49 years who had recovered from COVID-19.

V and J are TRBV20-1 and TRBJ1-5, with a weak D call TRBD1 (5 bases). The germline V gene encodes CDR1 DFQATT and CDR2 SNEGSKA (reference sequence). This CDR3 spans 14 amino acids. Trimming removed 3 bases from V and 0 bases from J, with 9 bases in between. The CDR3 coding sequence is TGCAGTGCTAGTCTGGGGGGTAGCAATCAGCCCCAGCATTTT. Its translation is CSASLGGSNQPQHF.

The chain combines TRBV19 with TRBJ2-6; D remains ambiguous. Deletions cut 3 bases from V and 3 bases from J, with 9 bases between. The CDR3 totals 15 residues. Germline V CDR1 and CDR2: LNHDA, SQIVND (reference sequence). The CDR3 DNA reads as TGTGCCAGTAGTATCTTCACAGTTGGGGCCAACGTCCTGACTTTC. This sequence encodes CASSIFTVGANVLTF.

The chain is built from TRBV5-6 and TRBJ1-2; the D gene is possibly TRBD1 (6 bases). This CDR3 has 15 residues. V lost 1 base and J 6 bases, leaving 16 bases between the germline ends. Germline values: CDR1 SGHDT, CDR2 YYEEEE. The CDR3 region is CASSLSGAAPDGYTF. The CDR3 DNA follows: TGTGCCAGCAGCTTGTCAGGGGCTGCGCCGGATGGCTACACCTTC.

This clone was counted only a few times. The chain employs TRBV3-1 (or the pseudogene TRBV3-2) and TRBJ2-1; 11 bases are a match to TRBD2. Germline V CDR1 and CDR2: LGHDT, YNNKEL (reference sequence). The CDR3 runs 15 residues. V shed 4 bases and J 7 bases; nucleotides not matched to a gene: 6. The CDR3 DNA follows: TGTGCCAGCAGCCCCGGGACTAGCGGATTGAATGAGCAGTTCTTC. Its translation: CASSPGTSGLNEQFF.